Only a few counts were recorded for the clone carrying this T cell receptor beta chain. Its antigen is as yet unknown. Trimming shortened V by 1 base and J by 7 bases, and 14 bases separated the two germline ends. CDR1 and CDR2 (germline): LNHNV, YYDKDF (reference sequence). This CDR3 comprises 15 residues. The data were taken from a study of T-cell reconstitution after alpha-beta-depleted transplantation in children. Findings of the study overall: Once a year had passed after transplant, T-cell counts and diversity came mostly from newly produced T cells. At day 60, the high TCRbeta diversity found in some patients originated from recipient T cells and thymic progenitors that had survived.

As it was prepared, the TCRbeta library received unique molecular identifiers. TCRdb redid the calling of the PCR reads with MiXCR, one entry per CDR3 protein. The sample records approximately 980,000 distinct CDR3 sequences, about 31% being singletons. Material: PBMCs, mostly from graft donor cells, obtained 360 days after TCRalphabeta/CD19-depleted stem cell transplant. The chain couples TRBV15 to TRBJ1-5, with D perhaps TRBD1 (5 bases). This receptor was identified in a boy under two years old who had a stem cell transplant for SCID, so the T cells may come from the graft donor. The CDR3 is CATSRGRDPGQPQHF. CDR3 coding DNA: TGTGCCACCAGCAGAGGGAGGGACCCTGGGCAGCCCCAGCATTTT.